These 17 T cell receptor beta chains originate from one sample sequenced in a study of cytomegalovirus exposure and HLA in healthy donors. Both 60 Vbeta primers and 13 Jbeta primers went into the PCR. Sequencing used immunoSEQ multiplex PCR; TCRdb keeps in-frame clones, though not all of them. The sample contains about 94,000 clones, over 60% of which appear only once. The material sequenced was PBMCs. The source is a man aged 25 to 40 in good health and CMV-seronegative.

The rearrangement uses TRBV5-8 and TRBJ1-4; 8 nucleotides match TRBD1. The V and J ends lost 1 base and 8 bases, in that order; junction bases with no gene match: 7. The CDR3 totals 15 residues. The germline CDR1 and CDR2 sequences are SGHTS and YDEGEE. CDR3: CASSLYQGAGEKLFF. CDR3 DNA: TGTGCCAGCAGCTTGTACCAGGGGGCAGGGGAAAAACTGTTTTTT.

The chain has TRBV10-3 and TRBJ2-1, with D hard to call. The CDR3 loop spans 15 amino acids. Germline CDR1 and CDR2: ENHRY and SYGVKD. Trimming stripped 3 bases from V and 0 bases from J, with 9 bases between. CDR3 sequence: CAISDARSSYNEQFF. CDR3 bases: TGTGCCATCAGTGATGCGCGGAGCTCCTACAATGAGCAGTTCTTC.

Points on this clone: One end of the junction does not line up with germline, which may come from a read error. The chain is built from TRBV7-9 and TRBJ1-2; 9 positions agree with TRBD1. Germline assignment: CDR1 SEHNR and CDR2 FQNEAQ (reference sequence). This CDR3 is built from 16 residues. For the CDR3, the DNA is TGTTCCAGCAGCTTAGGGGGGACAGGGCCCCCCTATGGCTACACCTTC. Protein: CSSSLGGTGPPYGYTF.

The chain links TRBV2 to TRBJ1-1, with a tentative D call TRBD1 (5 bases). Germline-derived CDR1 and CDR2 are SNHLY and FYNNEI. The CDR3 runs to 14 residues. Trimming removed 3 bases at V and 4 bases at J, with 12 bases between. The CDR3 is CASSEGRVVTEAFF. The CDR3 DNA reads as TGTGCCAGCAGTGAGGGCAGGGTTGTCACTGAAGCTTTCTTT.

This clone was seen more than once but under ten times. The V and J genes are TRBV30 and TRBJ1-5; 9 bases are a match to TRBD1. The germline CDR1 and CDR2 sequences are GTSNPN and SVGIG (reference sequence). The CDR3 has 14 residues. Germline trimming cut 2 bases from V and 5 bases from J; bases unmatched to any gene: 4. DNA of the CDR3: TGTGCCTGGAGTACGGGACAGGGCGATCAGCCCCAGCATTTT. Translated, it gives CAWSTGQGDQPQHF.

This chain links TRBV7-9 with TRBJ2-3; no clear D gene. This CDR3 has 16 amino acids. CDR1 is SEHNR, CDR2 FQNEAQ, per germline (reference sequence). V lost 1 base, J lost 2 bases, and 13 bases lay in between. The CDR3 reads CASSLDRRSPTDTQYF. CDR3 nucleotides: TGTGCCAGCAGCTTAGATCGGCGGAGTCCCACAGATACGCAGTATTTT. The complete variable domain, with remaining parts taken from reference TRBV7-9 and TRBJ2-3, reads DTGVSQNPRHKITKRGQNVTFRCDPISEHNRLYWYRQTLGQGPEFLTYFQNEAQLEKSRLLSDRFSAERPKGSFSTLEIQRTEQGDSAMYLCASSLDRRSPTDTQYFGPGTRLTVL.

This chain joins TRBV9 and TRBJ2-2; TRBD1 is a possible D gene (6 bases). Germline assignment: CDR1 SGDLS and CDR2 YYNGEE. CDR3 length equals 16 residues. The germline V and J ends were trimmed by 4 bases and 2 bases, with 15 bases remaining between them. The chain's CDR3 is CASSRGGPSNTGELFF. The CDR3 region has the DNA TGTGCCAGCAGCCGTGGGGGCCCCTCTAACACCGGGGAGCTGTTTTTT. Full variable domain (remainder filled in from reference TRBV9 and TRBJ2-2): DSGVTQTPKHLITATGQRVTLRCSPRSGDLSVYWYQQSLDQGLQFLIQYYNGEERAKGNILERFSAQQFPDLHSELNLSSLELGDSALYFCASSRGGPSNTGELFFGEGSRLTVL.

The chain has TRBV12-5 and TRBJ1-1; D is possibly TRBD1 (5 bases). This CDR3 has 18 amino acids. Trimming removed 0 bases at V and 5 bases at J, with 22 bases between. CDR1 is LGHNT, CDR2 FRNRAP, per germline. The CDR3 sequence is CASGLVGFGVGGKTEAFF. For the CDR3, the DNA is TGTGCTAGTGGTTTGGTAGGTTTCGGGGTGGGGGGAAAAACTGAAGCTTTCTTT.

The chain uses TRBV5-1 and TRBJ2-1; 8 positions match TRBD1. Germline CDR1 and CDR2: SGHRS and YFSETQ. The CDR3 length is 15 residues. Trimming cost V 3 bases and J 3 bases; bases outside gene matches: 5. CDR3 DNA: TGCGCCAGCAGCTCAGGGACAGGCCGCTACAATGAGCAGTTCTTC. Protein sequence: CASSSGTGRYNEQFF.

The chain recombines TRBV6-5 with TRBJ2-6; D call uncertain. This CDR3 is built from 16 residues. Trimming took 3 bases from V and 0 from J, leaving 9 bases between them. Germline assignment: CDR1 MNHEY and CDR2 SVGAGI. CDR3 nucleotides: TGTGCCAGCAGTTATGCGGTCGCCTCTGGGGCCAACGTCCTGACTTTC. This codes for CASSYAVASGANVLTF.

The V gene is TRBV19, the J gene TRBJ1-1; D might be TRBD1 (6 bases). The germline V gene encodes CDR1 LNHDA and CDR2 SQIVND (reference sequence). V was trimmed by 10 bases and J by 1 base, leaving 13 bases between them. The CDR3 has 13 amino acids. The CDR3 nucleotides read TGTGCCATTGCGGACAGAGAGAACACTGAAGCTTTCTTT. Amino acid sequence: CAIADRENTEAFF.

CDR3: CASSHKPGKNYEQYF. CDR3 sequence (DNA): TGTGCCAGCAGTCACAAACCCGGGAAGAACTACGAGCAGTACTTC. The V and J genes are TRBV6-6 and TRBJ2-7, with D perhaps TRBD2 (5 bases). CDR3 length: 15 residues. Trimming removed 5 bases at V and 3 bases at J, with 17 bases between. Germline lookup yields CDR1 MNHNY and CDR2 SVGAGI (reference sequence).

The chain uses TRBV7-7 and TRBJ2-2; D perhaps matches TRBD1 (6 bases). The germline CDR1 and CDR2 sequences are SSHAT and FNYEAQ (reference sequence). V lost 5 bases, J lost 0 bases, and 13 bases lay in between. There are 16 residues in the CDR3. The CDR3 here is CASSPRTAANTGELFF. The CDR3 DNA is TGTGCCAGCAGCCCCCGGACAGCCGCGAACACCGGGGAGCTGTTTTTT.

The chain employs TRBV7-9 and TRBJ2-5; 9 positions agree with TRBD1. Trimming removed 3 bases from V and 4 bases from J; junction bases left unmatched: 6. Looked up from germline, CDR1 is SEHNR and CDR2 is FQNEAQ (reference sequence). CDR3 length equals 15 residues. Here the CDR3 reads CASSFTGGEGETQYF. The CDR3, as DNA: TGTGCCAGCAGCTTCACAGGGGGCGAGGGAGAGACCCAGTACTTC.

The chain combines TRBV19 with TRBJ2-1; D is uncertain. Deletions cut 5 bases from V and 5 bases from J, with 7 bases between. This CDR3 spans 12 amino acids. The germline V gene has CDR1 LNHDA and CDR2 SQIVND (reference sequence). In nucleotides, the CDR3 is TGTGCCAGTAGTCTCCAGGACAATGAGCAGTTCTTC. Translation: CASSLQDNEQFF.

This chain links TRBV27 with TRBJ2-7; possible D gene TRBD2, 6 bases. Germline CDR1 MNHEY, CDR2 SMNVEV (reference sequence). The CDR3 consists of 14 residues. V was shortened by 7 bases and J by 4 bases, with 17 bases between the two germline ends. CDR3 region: CASKPIAEKYEQYF. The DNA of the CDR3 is TGTGCCAGCAAACCTATAGCGGAGAAGTACGAGCAGTACTTC.

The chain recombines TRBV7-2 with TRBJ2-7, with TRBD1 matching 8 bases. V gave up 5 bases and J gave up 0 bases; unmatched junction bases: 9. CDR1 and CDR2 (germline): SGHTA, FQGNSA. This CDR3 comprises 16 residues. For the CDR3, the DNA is TGTGCCAGCAGCCCAACCCCGGGACAGGTCTCCTACGAGCAGTACTTC. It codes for CASSPTPGQVSYEQYF. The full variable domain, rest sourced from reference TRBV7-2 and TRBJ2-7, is GAGVSQSPSNKVTEKGKDVELRCDPISGHTALYWYRQSLGQGLEFLIYFQGNSAPDKSGLPSDRFSAERTGGSVSTLTIQRTQQEDSAVYLCASSPTPGQVSYEQYFGPGTRLTVT.